This T cell receptor beta chain stems from a study of PD-1 blockade in classical Hodgkin lymphoma. About the study: Every 2 weeks, patients had 3 mg/kg nivolumab intravenously. Study findings and constraints: Complete responders showed a baseline diversity that resembled the diversity of newly diagnosed patients. Relative to healthy donors, newly diagnosed patients reportedly had lower baseline TCR diversity, which was reported as lower still in relapsed/refractory patients. CD4+ TCR diversity, unlike CD8+, rose significantly by C4D1.

Repertoires were generated with immunoSEQ multiplex PCR, while TCRdb's copy carries only in-frame clones and drops some. The repertoire holds about 22,000 clones, with roughly 79% as singletons. The germline V gene has CDR1 SEHNR and CDR2 FQNEAQ (reference sequence). The CDR3 consists of 16 residues. V shed 1 base and J shed 1 base, with 12 bases lying between them. Turning to this clone: As yet, its antigen is unknown.

All trial patients relapsed after autologous stem cell transplantation. The clonotype comes from a human donor with classical Hodgkin lymphoma. Sequencing used peripheral blood mononuclear cells (PBMCs), obtained before the second cycle of nivolumab. The chain uses TRBV7-9 and TRBJ2-3; D remains ambiguous. The CDR3 here is CASSLGMGRGTDTQYF. DNA for the CDR3: TGTGCCAGCAGCTTAGGTATGGGAAGGGGCACAGATACGCAGTATTTT. Filled out from reference TRBV7-9 and TRBJ2-3, the complete variable domain reads DTGVSQNPRHKITKRGQNVTFRCDPISEHNRLYWYRQTLGQGPEFLTYFQNEAQLEKSRLLSDRFSAERPKGSFSTLEIQRTEQGDSAMYLCASSLGMGRGTDTQYFGPGTRLTVL.